The source of this T cell receptor beta chain is a study of T cells in Graves' hyperthyroidism and ophthalmopathy. The germline V gene encodes CDR1 SGHRS and CDR2 YFSETQ. With 0 bases removed from V and 7 bases from J, the gap between germline ends came to 23 bases. The length of the CDR3 is 17 residues. Amplification of TCR beta CDR3 regions used RNA as the template. The study used the HTBI primer set for a first-round RT-PCR of the TCR CDR3. TCRdb recomputed calls from the multiplex PCR reads with MiXCR, one row per CDR3 protein. The profile shows approximately 560,000 distinct CDR3 sequences, 40% to 55% of them singletons. A lack of ophthalmopathy progression within 18 months defined stable Graves' hyperthyroidism.

The gene calls are TRBV5-1 and TRBJ2-7, with D perhaps TRBD2 (7 bases). This TCR was recovered from a woman under 30 with Graves' hyperthyroidism. Sequences were obtained from peripheral blood or thyroid tissue (not recorded which). This CDR3 reads CASSLARGGMAAGEQYF. CDR3 nucleotides: TGCGCCAGCAGCTTGGCCCGTGGGGGCATGGCAGCGGGGGAGCAGTACTTC.